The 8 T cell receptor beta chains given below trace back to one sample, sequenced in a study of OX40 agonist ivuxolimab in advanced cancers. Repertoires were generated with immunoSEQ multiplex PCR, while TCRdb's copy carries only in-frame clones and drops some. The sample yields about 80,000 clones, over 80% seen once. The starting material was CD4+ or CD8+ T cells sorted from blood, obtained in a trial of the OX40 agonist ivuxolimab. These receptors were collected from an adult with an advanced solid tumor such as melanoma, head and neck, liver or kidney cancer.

The DNA for the CDR3 is TGCGCCAGCAGCTTGAACGGGCAGAACACTGAAGCTTTCTTT. This codes for CASSLNGQNTEAFF. V and J are TRBV5-1 and TRBJ1-1; D is ambiguous. The CDR3 has 14 amino acids. Germline V gene data show CDR1 as SGHRS and CDR2 as YFSETQ. V lost 1 base to trimming and J lost 1 base, with 8 bases between them. The full variable domain, with the rest looked up from reference TRBV5-1 and TRBJ1-1, is KAGVTQTPRYLIKTRGQQVTLSCSPISGHRSVSWYQQTPGQGLQFLFEYFSETQRNKGNFPGRFSGRQFSNSRSEMNVSTLELGDSALYLCASSLNGQNTEAFFGQGTRLTVV.

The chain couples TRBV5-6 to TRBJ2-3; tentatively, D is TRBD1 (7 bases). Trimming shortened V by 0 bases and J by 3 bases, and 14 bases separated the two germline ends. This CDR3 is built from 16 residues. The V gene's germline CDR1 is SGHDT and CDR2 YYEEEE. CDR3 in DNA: TGTGCCAGCAGCTTGGAATGGGCAGGGGGGACAGATACGCAGTATTTT. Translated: CASSLEWAGGTDTQYF. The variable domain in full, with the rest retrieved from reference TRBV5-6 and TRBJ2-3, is DAGVTQSPTHLIKTRGQQVTLRCSPKSGHDTVSWYQQALGQGPQFIFQYYEEEERQRGNFPDRFSGHQFPNYSSELNVNALLLGDSALYLCASSLEWAGGTDTQYFGPGTRLTVL.

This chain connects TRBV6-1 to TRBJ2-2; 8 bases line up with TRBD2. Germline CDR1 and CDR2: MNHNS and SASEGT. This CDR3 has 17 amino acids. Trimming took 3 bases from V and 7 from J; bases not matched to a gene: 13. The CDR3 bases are TGTGCCAGCAGTGACAAGCGGGGGACACTTTTTGGCGGGGAGCTGTTTTTT. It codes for CASSDKRGTLFGGELFF.

The CDR3 bases are TGTGCCAGCAGTCCTGGGACAGGGGCCTACAATGAGCAGTTCTTC. Its translation: CASSPGTGAYNEQFF. J is TRBJ2-1 and V is TRBV28; TRBD1 matches 10 bases. The V gene end was trimmed by 5 bases and the J gene end by 2 bases; junction bases not matched to a gene: 3. The germline V gene has CDR1 MDHEN and CDR2 SYDVKM. The CDR3 spans 15 residues.

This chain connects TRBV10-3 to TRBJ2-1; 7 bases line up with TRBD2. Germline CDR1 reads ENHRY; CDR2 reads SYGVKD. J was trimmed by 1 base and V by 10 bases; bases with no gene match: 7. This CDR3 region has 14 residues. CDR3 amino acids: CATLLGGSYNEQFF. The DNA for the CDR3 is TGTGCCACTCTGTTGGGGGGGTCCTACAATGAGCAGTTCTTC.

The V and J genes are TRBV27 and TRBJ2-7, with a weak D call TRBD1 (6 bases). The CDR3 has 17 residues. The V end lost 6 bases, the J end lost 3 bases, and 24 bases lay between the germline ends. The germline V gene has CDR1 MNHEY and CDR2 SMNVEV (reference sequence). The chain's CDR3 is CASSPGATVPLYYEQYF. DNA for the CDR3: TGTGCCAGCAGCCCAGGGGCCACCGTTCCCCTTTACTACGAGCAGTACTTC.

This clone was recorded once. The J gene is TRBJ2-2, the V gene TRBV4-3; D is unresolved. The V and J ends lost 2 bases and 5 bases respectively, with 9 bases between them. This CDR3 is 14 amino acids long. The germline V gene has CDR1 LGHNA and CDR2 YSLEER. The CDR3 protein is CASSQFPSTGELFF. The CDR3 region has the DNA TGCGCCAGCAGCCAATTTCCGAGTACCGGGGAGCTGTTTTTT.

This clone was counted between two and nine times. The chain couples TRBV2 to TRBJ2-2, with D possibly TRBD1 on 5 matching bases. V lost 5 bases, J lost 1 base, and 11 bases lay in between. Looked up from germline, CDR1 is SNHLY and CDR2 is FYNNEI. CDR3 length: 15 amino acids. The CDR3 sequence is CASSPSTVNTGELFF. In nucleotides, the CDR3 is TGTGCCAGCAGTCCGTCGACAGTGAACACCGGGGAGCTGTTTTTT.